Each of the 18 T cell receptor beta chains below was sequenced from the same sample in a study of cytomegalovirus exposure and HLA in healthy donors. It was with 60 Vbeta and 13 Jbeta primers that the PCR ran. Some clones are missing from TCRdb's copy, which holds only in-frame ones; the method was immunoSEQ multiplex PCR. Here the sample spans under 65,000 clones, approximately 80% being singletons. The sample consisted of PBMCs. These receptors were collected from a man between 45 and 60 years old in good health and CMV-seronegative.

The genes are TRBV7-9 and TRBJ1-3; D unclear. CDR3 length equals 14 residues. V gave up 8 bases and J gave up 4 bases, with 15 bases separating them. Germline lookup yields CDR1 SEHNR and CDR2 FQNEAQ (reference sequence). CDR3 protein: CASLREGSGNTIYF. The CDR3 bases are TGTGCCAGCCTCCGTGAGGGCTCCGGAAACACCATATATTTT.

This clone was recorded once. The J gene is TRBJ2-3, the V gene TRBV7-9; 10 positions match TRBD2. The germline V gene has CDR1 SEHNR and CDR2 FQNEAQ (reference sequence). This CDR3 comprises 16 residues. The junction had 4 bases not matched to a gene; V was cut back by 3 bases and J by 1 base. The CDR3 is CASSLSSGGGTDTQYF. Here the CDR3 DNA reads TGTGCCAGCAGCTTGTCTAGCGGGGGCGGCACAGATACGCAGTATTTT.

This clone has only one observation. The chain carries TRBV30 and TRBJ1-5, with 10 bases identical to TRBD1. Germline CDR1 and CDR2: GTSNPN and SVGIG (reference sequence). The CDR3 sequence is 14 residues long. J gave up 5 bases and V 1 base, and 2 bases lay outside the gene matches. The CDR3 nucleotides are TGTGCCTGGAGTGGGGACAGGGGCTATCAGCCCCAGCATTTT. This codes for CAWSGDRGYQPQHF.

The genes are TRBV6-6 and TRBJ2-7; 13 bases match TRBD2. The CDR3 length is 15 residues. With V trimmed by 6 bases and J by 2 bases, 4 bases remained unmatched. Germline CDR1 and CDR2: MNHNY and SVGAGI (reference sequence). Here the CDR3 DNA reads TGTGCCAGCAGATTCACTAGCGGGGGGGCCTACGAGCAGTACTTC. Translation gives CASRFTSGGAYEQYF.

The gene calls are TRBV5-1 and TRBJ2-7, with TRBD1 as a possible D gene (5 bases). This CDR3 region has 13 residues. Per germline, CDR1 SGHRS and CDR2 YFSETQ. V was pared by 0 bases and J by 6 bases, with 10 bases between. As DNA, the CDR3 is TGCGCCAGCAGCTTGGTCTTTGACAGCGAGCAGTACTTC. It encodes CASSLVFDSEQYF.

The V and J genes are TRBV30 and TRBJ2-7, with D perhaps TRBD2 (5 bases). Trimming pared 8 bases from V and 4 bases from J, leaving 12 bases between. Germline CDR1 is GTSNPN and CDR2 is SVGIG (reference sequence). The CDR3 covers 11 residues. The CDR3 coding sequence is TGTGCCATAAAAGGGAGTTACGAGCAGTACTTC. Its protein product is CAIKGSYEQYF.

V is TRBV15 and J is TRBJ2-1; 16 bases map to TRBD2. Germline V lookup: CDR1 LNHNV, CDR2 YYDKDF (reference sequence). The CDR3 totals 15 residues. V was pared by 1 base and J by 15 bases, with 6 bases of the junction left unmatched. CDR3 coding DNA: TGTGCCACCAGCAGAGGGGGGACTAGCGGGGGGGCAAGGTTCTTC. Protein product: CATSRGGTSGGARFF.

The chain recombines TRBV29-1 with TRBJ2-5, with 8 bases that match TRBD1. The CDR3 has 13 amino acids. J was trimmed by 9 bases and V by 2 bases; bases with no gene match: 8. Per the germline V gene, CDR1 is SQVTM and CDR2 is ANQGSEA. The CDR3 nucleotides read TGCAGCGTTGAACTAGCCGGACAGGGTGCCCAGTACTTC. This sequence encodes CSVELAGQGAQYF.

This rearrangement joins TRBV6-6 to TRBJ2-2; TRBD2 aligns across 16 bases. The V and J ends lost 5 bases and 6 bases, in that order; junction bases with no gene match: 3. Germline assignment: CDR1 MNHNY and CDR2 SVGAGI (reference sequence). This CDR3 has 16 amino acids. The CDR3 region is CASSPGTSGGAGELFF. CDR3 nucleotide sequence: TGTGCCAGCAGTCCCGGGACTAGCGGGGGGGCCGGGGAGCTGTTTTTT.

This clone was observed a handful of times. The rearrangement uses TRBV7-9 and TRBJ2-1; 7 nucleotides align to TRBD1. The V gene's germline CDR1 is SEHNR and CDR2 FQNEAQ (reference sequence). The CDR3 has 14 residues. Trimming took 3 bases from V and 8 from J; bases not matched to a gene: 7. CDR3 residues: CASSFPGQAHEQFF. The CDR3 region has the DNA TGTGCCAGCAGCTTTCCAGGACAGGCACATGAGCAGTTCTTC. Full variable domain (remainder filled in from reference TRBV7-9 and TRBJ2-1): DTGVSQNPRHKITKRGQNVTFRCDPISEHNRLYWYRQTLGQGPEFLTYFQNEAQLEKSRLLSDRFSAERPKGSFSTLEIQRTEQGDSAMYLCASSFPGQAHEQFFGPGTRLTVL.

The chain joins TRBV10-2 to TRBJ2-5, with TRBD1 matching over 9 bases. The CDR3 totals 15 residues. The germline gives CDR1 WSHSY, CDR2 SAAADI. The junction had 9 bases not matched to a gene; V was cut back by 8 bases and J by 2 bases. CDR3: CASGGQGLFQETQYF. Written as DNA, the CDR3 is TGCGCCAGCGGGGGACAGGGCCTTTTTCAAGAGACCCAGTACTTC.

The chain joins TRBV7-2 to TRBJ2-7, with 9 bases lining up with TRBD1. J gave up 7 bases and V 2 bases, and 12 bases lay outside the gene matches. From germline, CDR1 is SGHTA and CDR2 FQGNSA. The CDR3 loop spans 16 amino acids. CDR3: CASSLRVMGQGREQYF. The CDR3 DNA follows: TGTGCCAGCAGCTTAAGAGTGATGGGACAGGGAAGGGAGCAGTACTTC.

This rearrangement joins TRBV11-2 to TRBJ1-1; a possible D gene is TRBD1 (6 bases). With 4 bases removed from V and 3 bases from J, the gap between germline ends came to 15 bases. The CDR3 covers 15 residues. CDR1 and CDR2 (germline): SGHAT, FQNNGV. CDR3 DNA: TGTGCCAGCAGCTACAGACAGGCCCCATACACTGAAGCTTTCTTT. Encoded protein: CASSYRQAPYTEAFF.

The rearrangement uses TRBV5-1 and TRBJ2-3, with 13 bases aligning to TRBD2. CDR3 length: 17 residues. Germline trimming cut 6 bases from V and 3 bases from J; bases unmatched to any gene: 10. Germline V gives CDR1 SGHRS, CDR2 YFSETQ. This chain's CDR3 is CASTMGLAGLVTDTQYF. The CDR3 DNA reads as TGCGCCAGCACAATGGGACTAGCGGGGTTGGTAACAGATACGCAGTATTTT.

In this sample, this clone turned up once. The chain combines TRBV7-9 with TRBJ2-7; 8 bases match TRBD1. The CDR3 runs 14 residues. Germline values: CDR1 SEHNR, CDR2 FQNEAQ (reference sequence). J lost 3 bases, V lost 5 bases, and 6 bases had no gene match. CDR3 sequence reads: CASSPRTGHYEQYF. The CDR3 region has the DNA TGTGCCAGCAGCCCGAGGACAGGGCACTACGAGCAGTACTTC.

The V gene is TRBV5-1, the J gene TRBJ2-7, with 10 bases that match TRBD1. V was pared by 4 bases and J by 3 bases, with 4 bases of the junction left unmatched. This CDR3 comprises 14 residues. The germline V gene encodes CDR1 SGHRS and CDR2 YFSETQ. The CDR3 region has the DNA TGCGCCAGCAGCCGGGACAGGGGACTCTACGAGCAGTACTTC. This codes for CASSRDRGLYEQYF.

This clone was counted between two and nine times. V is TRBV6-1 and J is TRBJ2-5, with 9 bases matching TRBD2. Trimming removed 1 base from V and 1 base from J; junction bases left unmatched: 4. Germline V CDR1 and CDR2: MNHNS, SASEGT. This CDR3 has 16 residues. The CDR3 protein is CASSEGVSGGQETQYF. The CDR3 bases are TGTGCCAGCAGTGAAGGGGTTAGCGGGGGCCAAGAGACCCAGTACTTC.

V usage is TRBV5-6 and J usage is TRBJ2-5; 9 nucleotides align to TRBD2. Germline loops: CDR1 SGHDT, CDR2 YYEEEE. The J segment lost 4 bases and the V segment lost 6 bases, leaving 10 bases of the junction unmatched. CDR3 length: 15 amino acids. The CDR3, as DNA: TGTGCCAGCACGAGCGGGGGGCCGAGGGGAGAGACCCAGTACTTC. Encoded protein: CASTSGGPRGETQYF.